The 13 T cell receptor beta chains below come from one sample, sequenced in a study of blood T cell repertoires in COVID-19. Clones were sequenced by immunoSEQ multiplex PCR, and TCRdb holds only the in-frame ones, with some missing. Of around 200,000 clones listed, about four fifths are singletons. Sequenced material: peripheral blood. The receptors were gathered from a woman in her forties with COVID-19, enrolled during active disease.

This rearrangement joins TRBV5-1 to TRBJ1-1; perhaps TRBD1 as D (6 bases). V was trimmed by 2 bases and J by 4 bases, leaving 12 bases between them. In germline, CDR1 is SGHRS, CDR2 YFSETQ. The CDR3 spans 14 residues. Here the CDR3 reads CASSFDTGSTEAFF. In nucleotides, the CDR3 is TGCGCCAGCAGCTTCGATACAGGGTCCACTGAAGCTTTCTTT. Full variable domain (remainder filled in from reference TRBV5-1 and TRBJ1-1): KAGVTQTPRYLIKTRGQQVTLSCSPISGHRSVSWYQQTPGQGLQFLFEYFSETQRNKGNFPGRFSGRQFSNSRSEMNVSTLELGDSALYLCASSFDTGSTEAFFGQGTRLTVV.

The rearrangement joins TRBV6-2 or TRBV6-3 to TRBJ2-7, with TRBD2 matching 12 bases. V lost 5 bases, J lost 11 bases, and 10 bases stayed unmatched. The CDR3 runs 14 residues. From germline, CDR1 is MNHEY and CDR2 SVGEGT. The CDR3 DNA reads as TGTGCCAGCAGTCCGGGACTAGCGGGCGCCCGGGAGTACTTC. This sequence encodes CASSPGLAGAREYF.

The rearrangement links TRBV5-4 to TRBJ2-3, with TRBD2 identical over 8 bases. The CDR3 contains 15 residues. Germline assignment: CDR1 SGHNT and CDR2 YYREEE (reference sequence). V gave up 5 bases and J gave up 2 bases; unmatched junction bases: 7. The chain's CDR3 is CASSRSGGPTDTQYF. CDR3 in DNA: TGTGCCAGCAGTAGGAGCGGGGGCCCCACAGATACGCAGTATTTT.

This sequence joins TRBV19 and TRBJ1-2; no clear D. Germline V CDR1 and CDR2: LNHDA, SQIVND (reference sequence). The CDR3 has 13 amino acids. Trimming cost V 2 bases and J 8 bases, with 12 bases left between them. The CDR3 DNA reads TGTGCCAGTAGTATACTTCCTGCCTACGGCTACACCTTC. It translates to CASSILPAYGYTF.

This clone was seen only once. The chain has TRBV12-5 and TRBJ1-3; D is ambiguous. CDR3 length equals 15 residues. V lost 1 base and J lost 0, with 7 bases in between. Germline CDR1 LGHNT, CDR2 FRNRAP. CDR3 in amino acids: CASGLGSGSGNTIYF. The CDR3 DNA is TGTGCTAGTGGTTTGGGATCGGGCTCTGGAAACACCATATATTTT.

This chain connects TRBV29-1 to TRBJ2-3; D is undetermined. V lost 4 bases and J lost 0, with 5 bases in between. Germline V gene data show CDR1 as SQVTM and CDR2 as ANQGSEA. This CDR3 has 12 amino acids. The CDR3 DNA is TGCAGCGTTGGGCCAAGCACAGATACGCAGTATTTT. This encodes CSVGPSTDTQYF.

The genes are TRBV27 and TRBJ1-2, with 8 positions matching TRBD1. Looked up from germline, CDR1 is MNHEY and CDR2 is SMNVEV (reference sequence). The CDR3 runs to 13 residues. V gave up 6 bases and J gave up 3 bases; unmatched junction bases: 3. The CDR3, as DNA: TGTGCCAGCAGGAGGGGACAGGACTATGGCTACACCTTC. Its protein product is CASRRGQDYGYTF.

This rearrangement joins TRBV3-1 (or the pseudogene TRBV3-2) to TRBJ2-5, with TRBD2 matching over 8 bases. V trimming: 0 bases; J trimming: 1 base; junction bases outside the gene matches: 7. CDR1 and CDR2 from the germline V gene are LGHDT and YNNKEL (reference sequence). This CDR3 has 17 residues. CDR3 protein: CASSQDLGSGAQETQYF. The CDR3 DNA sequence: TGTGCCAGCAGCCAAGATTTGGGTAGCGGGGCCCAAGAGACCCAGTACTTC.

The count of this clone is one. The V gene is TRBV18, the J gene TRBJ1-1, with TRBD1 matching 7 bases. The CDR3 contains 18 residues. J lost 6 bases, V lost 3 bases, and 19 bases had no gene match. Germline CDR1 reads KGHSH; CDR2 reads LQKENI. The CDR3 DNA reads TGTGCCAGCTCACCCATCGGCATACAGGGGAGGTCCGTCGCTGAAGCTTTCTTT. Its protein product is CASSPIGIQGRSVAEAFF.

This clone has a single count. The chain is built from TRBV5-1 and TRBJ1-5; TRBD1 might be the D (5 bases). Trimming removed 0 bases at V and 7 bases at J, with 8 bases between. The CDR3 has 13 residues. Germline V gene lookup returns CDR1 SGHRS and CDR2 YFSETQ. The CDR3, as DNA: TGCGCCAGCAGCTTGGGGGACTCCCAGCCCCAGCATTTT. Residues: CASSLGDSQPQHF.

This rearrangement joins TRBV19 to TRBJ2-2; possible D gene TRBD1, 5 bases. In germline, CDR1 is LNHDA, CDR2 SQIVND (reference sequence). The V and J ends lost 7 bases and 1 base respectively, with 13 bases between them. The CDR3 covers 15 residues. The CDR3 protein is CASKVKGLNTGELFF. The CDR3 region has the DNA TGTGCCAGTAAGGTTAAGGGGTTGAACACCGGGGAGCTGTTTTTT.

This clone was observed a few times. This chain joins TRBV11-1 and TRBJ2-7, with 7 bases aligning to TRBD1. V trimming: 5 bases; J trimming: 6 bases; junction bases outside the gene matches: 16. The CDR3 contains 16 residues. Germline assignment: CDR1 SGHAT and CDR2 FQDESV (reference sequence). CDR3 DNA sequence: TGTGCCAGCAGCCCAATCGTAGGGGGCGAGTTTTTCGAGCAGTACTTC. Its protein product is CASSPIVGGEFFEQYF.

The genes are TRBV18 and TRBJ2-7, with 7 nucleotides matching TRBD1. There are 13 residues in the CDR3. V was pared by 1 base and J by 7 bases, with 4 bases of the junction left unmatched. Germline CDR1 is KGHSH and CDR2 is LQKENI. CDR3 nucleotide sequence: TGTGCCAGCTCACCACAGGGGGCTGGTGAGCAGTACTTC. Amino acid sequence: CASSPQGAGEQYF.